The present T cell receptor (beta chain) was sequenced within a study of T cells in Graves' hyperthyroidism and ophthalmopathy. V shed 6 bases and J 13 bases; nucleotides not matched to a gene: 14. In germline, CDR1 is MGHDK, CDR2 SYGVNS. This CDR3 spans 15 amino acids. Blood was drawn at first hyperthyroidism diagnosis, before any ophthalmopathy symptoms. The CDR3 regions of TCR beta were amplified from RNA transcripts. TCR CDR3 underwent first-round RT-PCR with the HTBI primer set. Via MiXCR, TCRdb re-called the multiplex PCR reads, giving one row per CDR3 protein. The sample records 690,000 or so distinct CDR3 sequences, 15% to 20% being singletons. This clonotype was seen more than once but under ten times.

The specimen sequenced was blood. The gene calls are TRBV25-1 and TRBJ1-6; 8 bases are shared with TRBD1. The sequence was obtained from a woman aged 50 to 60 with Graves' hyperthyroidism that later progressed to Graves' ophthalmopathy. CDR3 amino acids: CASRSPGTGSPPLHF. The CDR3 nucleotides read TGTGCCAGCAGAAGCCCTGGGACAGGTAGTCCGCCCCTCCACTTT.